Below, 21 T cell receptor beta chains from the same sample are listed, as sequenced in a study of CD8 T cells in Susac syndrome. Random hexamers primed reverse transcription of roughly 0.5 to 1 ug RNA. TCRdb re-called the immunoSEQ multiplex PCR reads with MiXCR, one entry per CDR3 protein. The table shows fewer than 300,000 distinct CDR3 sequences, with 70% to 90% occurring only once. The sequenced material came from CD8+ T cells from PBMCs. These receptors came from a human donor with multiple sclerosis.

The chain couples TRBV30 to TRBJ1-5; D is perhaps TRBD1 (6 bases). Germline V gene sequence: CDR1 GTSNPN, CDR2 SVGIG (reference sequence). Trimming pared 0 bases from V and 7 bases from J, leaving 13 bases between. The CDR3 is made up of 14 amino acids. Here the CDR3 DNA reads TGTGCCTGGAGTGTATGGGGGGGCGAGCAGCCCCAGCATTTT. This encodes CAWSVWGGEQPQHF.

The gene calls are TRBV28 and TRBJ1-1; D might be TRBD1 (6 bases). V lost 6 bases, J lost 2 bases, and 13 bases lay in between. The CDR3 is made up of 14 amino acids. Germline V gives CDR1 MDHEN, CDR2 SYDVKM. CDR3 protein: CASRPTGRNTEAFF. CDR3 DNA: TGTGCCAGCAGACCAACAGGGCGCAACACTGAAGCTTTCTTT.

This clonotype came up once. The rearrangement links TRBV7-3 to TRBJ2-3; tentatively, D is TRBD2 (6 bases). The V end was cut by 2 bases, the J end by 3 bases, with 12 bases between. The CDR3 runs to 15 residues. CDR1 is SGHTA and CDR2 is FQGTGA in the germline V gene. CDR3 loop: CASSLSLLATDTQYF. The DNA for the CDR3 is TGTGCCAGCAGCTTATCCCTCCTAGCGACAGATACGCAGTATTTT.

The chain combines TRBV4-2 with TRBJ1-2; D is unresolved. In germline, CDR1 is LGHNA, CDR2 YNFKEQ. The CDR3 totals 11 residues. The V gene lost 5 bases and the J gene lost 9 bases, with 10 bases spanning the gap. In DNA, the CDR3 is TGTGCCAGCAGCGATAGCTGGAGCTACACCTTC. As protein: CASSDSWSYTF.

This rearrangement joins TRBV20-1 to TRBJ2-7; D is perhaps TRBD2 (5 bases). The CDR3 covers 13 residues. V dropped 2 bases and J dropped 4 bases, with 12 bases sitting between them. Germline CDR1 DFQATT, CDR2 SNEGSKA (reference sequence). Here the CDR3 DNA reads TGCAGTGCTAGACGGCTAGCCTGGTACGAGCAGTACTTC. As protein: CSARRLAWYEQYF.

This sequence joins TRBV10-1 and TRBJ2-1; D gene unclear. The CDR3 is made up of 16 amino acids. Trimming stripped 3 bases from V and 7 bases from J, with 19 bases between. The germline V gene encodes CDR1 WNHNN and CDR2 SYGVQD (reference sequence). The CDR3 here is CASSDTRRMAWNEQFF. The DNA for the CDR3 is TGCGCCAGCAGTGATACCCGGAGAATGGCGTGGAATGAGCAGTTCTTC.

This chain uses TRBV27 with TRBJ1-2; D unclear. Germline CDR1 reads MNHEY; CDR2 reads SMNVEV (reference sequence). Trimming pared 5 bases from V and 8 bases from J, leaving 15 bases between. This CDR3 is built from 13 residues. The CDR3 loop reads CASSPGVAFGYTF. CDR3 nucleotides: TGTGCCAGCAGTCCGGGTGTAGCTTTCGGCTACACCTTC.

The rearrangement uses TRBV6-5 and TRBJ2-5, with a possible D match to TRBD2 (6 bases). CDR3 length equals 14 residues. V was pared by 0 bases and J by 5 bases, with 10 bases between. Germline loops: CDR1 MNHEY, CDR2 SVGAGI. CDR3 loop: CASSYSPSEETQYF. As DNA, the CDR3 is TGTGCCAGCAGTTACTCGCCTAGCGAGGAGACCCAGTACTTC.

This chain joins TRBV18 and TRBJ2-5, with a weak D call TRBD2 (7 bases). The CDR3 loop spans 15 amino acids. The germline CDR1 and CDR2 sequences are KGHSH and LQKENI. V lost 2 bases to trimming and J lost 6 bases, with 16 bases between them. CDR3 residues: CASSPIIERDKTQYF. CDR3 DNA sequence: TGTGCCAGCTCACCAATTATCGAGCGGGACAAGACCCAGTACTTC.

V is TRBV13 and J is TRBJ2-5; the D gene is possibly TRBD2 (6 bases). The germline V gene encodes CDR1 PRHDT and CDR2 FYEKMQ (reference sequence). The V end lost 3 bases, the J end lost 2 bases, and 7 bases lay between the germline ends. The CDR3 has 13 residues. CDR3 loop: CASSFGLQETQYF. As DNA, the CDR3 is TGTGCCAGCAGCTTTGGACTACAAGAGACCCAGTACTTC.

CDR3 sequence reads: CASSPEGQLNTEAFF. The CDR3 region has the DNA TGTGCCAGCTCACCAGAGGGACAATTGAACACTGAAGCTTTCTTT. This rearrangement joins TRBV18 to TRBJ1-1; D may be TRBD1 (6 bases). The CDR3 spans 15 residues. Germline assignment: CDR1 KGHSH and CDR2 LQKENI. V lost 2 bases, J lost 0 bases, and 10 bases lay in between.

This rearrangement joins TRBV12-3 or TRBV12-4 to TRBJ2-5; a weak D match, TRBD2 (6 bases). Deletions cut 2 bases from V and 0 bases from J, with 13 bases between. CDR3 length: 16 residues. CDR3 sequence reads: CASSLMGGRHQETQYF. In nucleotides, the CDR3 is TGTGCCAGCAGTTTAATGGGGGGACGCCACCAAGAGACCCAGTACTTC.

J is TRBJ2-1 and V is TRBV29-1; TRBD2 matches at 13 bases. This CDR3 has 13 amino acids. CDR1 is SQVTM and CDR2 is ANQGSEA in the germline V gene. The V gene end was trimmed by 6 bases and the J gene end by 9 bases; junction bases not matched to a gene: 5. CDR3 nucleotide sequence: TGCAGCGTGTTAGGACTAGCGGGAGTTGAGCAGTTCTTC. Translated: CSVLGLAGVEQFF.

The V gene is TRBV27, the J gene TRBJ2-1; perhaps D is TRBD1 or TRBD2 (5 bases each). Trimming stripped 5 bases from V and 8 bases from J, with 16 bases between. The CDR3 covers 14 residues. Germline CDR1 and CDR2: MNHEY and SMNVEV (reference sequence). The CDR3 protein is CASSPSGRGDEQFF. The CDR3 DNA sequence: TGTGCCAGCAGTCCCTCGGGAAGGGGCGATGAGCAGTTCTTC.

The V call is TRBV27, the J call TRBJ2-7; 7 bases are a match to TRBD2. CDR3 length equals 13 residues. Germline values: CDR1 MNHEY, CDR2 SMNVEV (reference sequence). With 6 bases clipped from V and 5 bases from J, the junction kept 7 bases outside the gene matches. CDR3 in amino acids: CASRGNGGDEQYF. In DNA, the CDR3 is TGTGCCAGCAGAGGTAATGGGGGGGACGAGCAGTACTTC.

J is TRBJ2-7 and V is TRBV21-1; TRBD1, the table's D call, lacks a check against the DNA. TRBV21-1 is assigned pseudogene status. The CDR3 extends over 15 amino acids. CDR3 in DNA: TGTGCCAGCAGCAAAACTAGGACAGGAGGTCGGGAGCAGTACTTC. This encodes CASSKTRTGGREQYF.

This clonotype has only a few counts. This chain uses TRBV28 with TRBJ2-7; D is possibly TRBD1 or TRBD2 (6 bases each). Trimming cost V 8 bases and J 0 bases, with 8 bases left between them. The CDR3 has 12 residues. Germline V gene data show CDR1 as MDHEN and CDR2 as SYDVKM. The chain's CDR3 is CASWGASYEQYF. DNA of the CDR3: TGTGCCAGCTGGGGGGCCTCCTACGAGCAGTACTTC.

The chain couples TRBV12-5 to TRBJ2-3; 13 bases map to TRBD2. The ends lost 3 bases at V and 8 bases at J; junction bases unmatched: 8. Germline CDR1 reads LGHNT; CDR2 reads FRNRAP. The CDR3 covers 16 residues. CDR3 in DNA: TGTGCTAGTGGTTTAACCGGACTAGCGGGAGTCGGTACGCAGTATTTT. This sequence encodes CASGLTGLAGVGTQYF.

The genes are TRBV9 and TRBJ2-1, with 8 bases identical to TRBD2. The CDR3 is 16 amino acids. Germline-derived CDR1 and CDR2 are SGDLS and YYNGEE. J lost 9 bases, V lost 4 bases, and 15 bases had no gene match. CDR3 bases: TGTGCCAGCAGCTTGAGGAGCGGGGGAGGGTATGCTGAGCAGTTCTTC. The encoded protein is CASSLRSGGGYAEQFF.

The chain links TRBV27 to TRBJ1-1; 7 bases line up with TRBD1. CDR1 and CDR2 from the germline V gene are MNHEY and SMNVEV (reference sequence). J lost 0 bases, V lost 2 bases, and 6 bases had no gene match. The CDR3 sequence is 16 residues long. The CDR3 spells CASSLGIGGLNTEAFF. The DNA for the CDR3 is TGTGCCAGCAGTTTAGGTATAGGGGGCTTGAACACTGAAGCTTTCTTT.

Only a few counts were recorded for this clonotype. The CDR3, as DNA: TGTGCCAGCAGCCCTAGCGGGGGCTCCTACAATGAGCAGTTCTTC. It encodes CASSPSGGSYNEQFF. The genes are TRBV6-4 and TRBJ2-1, with 10 bases lining up with TRBD2. The V segment lost 6 bases and the J segment 0 bases; nucleotides outside the gene matches: 2. This CDR3 region has 15 residues. Looked up from germline, CDR1 is MRHNA and CDR2 is SNTAGT.